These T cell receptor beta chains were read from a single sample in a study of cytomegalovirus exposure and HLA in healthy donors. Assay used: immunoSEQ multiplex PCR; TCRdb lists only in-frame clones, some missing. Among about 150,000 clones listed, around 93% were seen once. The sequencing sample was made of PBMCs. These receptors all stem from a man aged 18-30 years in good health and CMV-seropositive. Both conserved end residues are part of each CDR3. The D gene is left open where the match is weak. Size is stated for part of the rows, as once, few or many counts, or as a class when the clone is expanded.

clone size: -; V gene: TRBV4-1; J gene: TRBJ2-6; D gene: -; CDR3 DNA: TGCGCCAGCAGCCAAGAGTCCATCTCTGGGGCCAACGTCCTGACTTTC; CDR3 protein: CASSQESISGANVLTF
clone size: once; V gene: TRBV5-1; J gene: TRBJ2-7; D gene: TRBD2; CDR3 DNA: TGCGCCAGCAGCTTGGCCGACGGCGGGAGGGGTGAGCAGTACTTC; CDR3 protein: CASSLADGGRGEQYF
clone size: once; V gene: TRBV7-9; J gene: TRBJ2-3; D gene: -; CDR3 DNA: TGTGCCAGCAGCTTCGAGCGGGCCCTTAGCACAGATACGCAGTATTTT; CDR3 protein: CASSFERALSTDTQYF
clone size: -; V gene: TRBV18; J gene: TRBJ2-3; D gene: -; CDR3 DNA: TGTGCCAGCTCACCAGTGGGAGTGGGGACAGATACGCAGTATTTT; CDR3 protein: CASSPVGVGTDTQYF
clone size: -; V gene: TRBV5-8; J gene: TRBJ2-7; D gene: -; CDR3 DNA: TGTGCCACCGGGGGCGAGCAGTACTTC; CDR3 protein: CATGGEQYF
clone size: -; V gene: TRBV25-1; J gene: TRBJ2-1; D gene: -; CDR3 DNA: TGTGCCAGCAGCACCTACAATGAGCAGTTCTTC; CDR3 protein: CASSTYNEQFF
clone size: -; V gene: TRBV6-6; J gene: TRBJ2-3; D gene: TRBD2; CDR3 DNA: TGTGCCAGCAGTCCCGCTAGCGGGAGAGGCCCAGATACGCAGTATTTT; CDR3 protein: CASSPASGRGPDTQYF
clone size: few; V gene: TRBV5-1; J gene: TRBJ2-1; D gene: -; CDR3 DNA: TGCGCCAGCAGCTTGGAAGTTTCGACAGTGCAGTTCTTC; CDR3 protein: CASSLEVSTVQFF
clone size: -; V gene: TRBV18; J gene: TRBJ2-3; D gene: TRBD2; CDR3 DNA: TGTGCCAGCTCACCCCAGGCGGGAGCTGATACGCAGTATTTT; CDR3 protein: CASSPQAGADTQYF
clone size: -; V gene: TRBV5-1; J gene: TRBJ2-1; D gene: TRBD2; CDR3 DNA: TGCGCCAGCAGCAAAAGCGGGGGAACCTACAATGAGCAGTTCTTC; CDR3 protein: CASSKSGGTYNEQFF
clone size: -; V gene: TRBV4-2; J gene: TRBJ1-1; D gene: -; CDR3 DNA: TGTGCCAGCAGCCTTCACGAGGGTGAACCGAACACTGAAGCTTTCTTT; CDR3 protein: CASSLHEGEPNTEAFF
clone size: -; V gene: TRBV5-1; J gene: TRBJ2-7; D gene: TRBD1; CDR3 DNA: TGCGCCAGCAGCAAACCGGGACAGGGGTACGAGCAGTACTTC; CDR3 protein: CASSKPGQGYEQYF
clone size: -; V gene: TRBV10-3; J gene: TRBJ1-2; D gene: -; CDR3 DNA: TGTGCCATCACCCCACAGGTGGCCTATGGCTACACCTTC; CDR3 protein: CAITPQVAYGYTF
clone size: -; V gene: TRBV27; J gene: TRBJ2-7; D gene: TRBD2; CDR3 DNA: TGTGCCAGCAGTTTTTCTAGCGGCTCCTACGAGCAGTACTTC; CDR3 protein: CASSFSSGSYEQYF
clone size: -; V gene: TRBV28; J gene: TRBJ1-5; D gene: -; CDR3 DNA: TGTGCCAGCACCTCCGGGTACTTGGGCAATCAGCCCCAGCATTTT; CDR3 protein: CASTSGYLGNQPQHF
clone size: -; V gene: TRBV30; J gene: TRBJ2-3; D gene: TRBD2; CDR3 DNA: TGTGCCTGGAGTCCGGGACTAGCGGGCCCAGATACGCAGTATTTT; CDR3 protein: CAWSPGLAGPDTQYF
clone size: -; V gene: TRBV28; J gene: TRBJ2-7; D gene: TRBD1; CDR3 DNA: TGTGCCAGCACCCGAGCCGGGACAGGGCCCTACGAGCAGTACTTC; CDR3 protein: CASTRAGTGPYEQYF
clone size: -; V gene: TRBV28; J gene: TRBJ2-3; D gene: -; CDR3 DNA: TGTGCCAGCAGTTTCCGGGGGGATACGCAGTATTTT; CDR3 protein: CASSFRGDTQYF
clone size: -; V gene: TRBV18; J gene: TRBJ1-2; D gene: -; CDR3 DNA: TGTGCCAGCTCACCATCGGGAGGTAATGTTGGCTACACCTTC; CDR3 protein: CASSPSGGNVGYTF
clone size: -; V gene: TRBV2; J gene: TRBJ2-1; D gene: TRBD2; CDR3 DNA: TGTGCCAGCAGTTCCTTCGCGGGAGACTCCTACAATGAGCAGTTCTTC; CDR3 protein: CASSSFAGDSYNEQFF
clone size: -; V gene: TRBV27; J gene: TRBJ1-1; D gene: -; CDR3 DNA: TGTGCCAGCAGTCGGGGCACTGAAGCTTTCTTT; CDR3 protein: CASSRGTEAFF
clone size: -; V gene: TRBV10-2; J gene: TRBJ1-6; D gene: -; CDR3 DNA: TGCGCCAGCAGTTTCACAGATAGTAATTCACCCCTCCACTTT; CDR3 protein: CASSFTDSNSPLHF
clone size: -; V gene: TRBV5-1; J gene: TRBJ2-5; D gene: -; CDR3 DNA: TGCGCCAGCAGCGACCTACGGGGGACCCAGTACTTC; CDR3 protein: CASSDLRGTQYF
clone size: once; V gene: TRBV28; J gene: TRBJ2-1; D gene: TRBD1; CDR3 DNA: TGTGCCAGCAGTTTACTTAACAGGGGCTTTAACAATGAGCAGTTCTTC; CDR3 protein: CASSLLNRGFNNEQFF
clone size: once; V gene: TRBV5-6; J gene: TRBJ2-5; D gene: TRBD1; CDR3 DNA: TGTGCCAGCAGCATGACCGGGACAGGGGTGGGAACCCAGTACTTC; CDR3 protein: CASSMTGTGVGTQYF
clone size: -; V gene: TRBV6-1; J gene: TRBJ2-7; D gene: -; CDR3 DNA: TGTGCCACCCACTACGAGCAGTACTTC; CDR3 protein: CATHYEQYF
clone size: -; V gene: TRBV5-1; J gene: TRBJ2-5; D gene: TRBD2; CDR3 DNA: TGCGCCAGCAGCTCCGGGACTAGCGAGAAAGAGACCCAGTACTTC; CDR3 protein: CASSSGTSEKETQYF
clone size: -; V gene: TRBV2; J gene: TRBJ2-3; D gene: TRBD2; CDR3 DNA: TGTGCCAGCAGCGCCCTACTAGCGGGAGGCCTAGATACGCAGTATTTT; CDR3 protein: CASSALLAGGLDTQYF
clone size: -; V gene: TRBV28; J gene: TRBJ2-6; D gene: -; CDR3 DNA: TGTGCCAGCAGTTACAGGGTTCAGGGGGCCAACGTCCTGACTTTC; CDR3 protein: CASSYRVQGANVLTF
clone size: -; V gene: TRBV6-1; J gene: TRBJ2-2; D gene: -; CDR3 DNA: TGTGCCAGCAGTGAAGCGGGACACAACACCGGGGAGCTGTTTTTT; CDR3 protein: CASSEAGHNTGELFF
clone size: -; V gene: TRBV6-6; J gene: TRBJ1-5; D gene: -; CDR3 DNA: TGTGCCAGCAGTTACGGCTCCAATCAGCCCCAGCATTTT; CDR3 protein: CASSYGSNQPQHF
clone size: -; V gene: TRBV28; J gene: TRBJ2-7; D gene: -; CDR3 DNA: TGTGCCAGCACCCCTACTCTAGGGGTAGGTACCTACGAGCAGTACTTC; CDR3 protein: CASTPTLGVGTYEQYF